This T cell receptor (beta chain) was sequenced in a study of blood T cell repertoires in COVID-19. Study context: The study drew acute and convalescent COVID-19 samples from the United States, Italy and Spain. Nucleic acid was either cDNA or gDNA, and it came from T cells, B-cell-depleted T cells, or PBMCs.

Notes on this clone: Its ends do not fully match the called genes, so a read error is possible.

Under the authors' procedure: Amplification of reference gene primers provided the estimated nucleated cell counts. TCRdb keeps only in-frame clones here, not all; method: immunoSEQ multiplex PCR. The V and J calls and the clone size are those of that table, but D and trimming were determined from the DNA. Here the sample spans tens of thousands of clones, just over 85% being singletons. This clonotype was obtained from a man aged 50 or older with active COVID-19. The sequenced sample consisted of peripheral blood.

The CDR3 sequence is CASSLAGSSDNEQFF. CDR3 nucleotide sequence: TGTGCTAGCAGCTTGGCCGGTAGCTCGGACAATGAGCAGTTCTTC. The gene calls are TRBV7-7 and TRBJ2-1; D gene unclear. CDR3 length: 15 amino acids. Germline V gene sequence: CDR1 SSHAT, CDR2 FNYEAQ (reference sequence).